The T cell receptor (beta chain) under discussion was sequenced for a study of cytomegalovirus exposure and HLA in healthy donors. Study-wide results and caveats: The availability of immune exposure information extended only to CMV serostatus. In a later analysis, DRB1 alleles had the most associated TCRs; HLA-C alleles the fewest.

CDR3 size: 14 residues. V was shortened by 2 bases and J by 1 base, with 6 bases between the two germline ends. Per germline, CDR1 SEHNR and CDR2 FQNEAQ (reference sequence). Of note for this clone: As yet, its antigen is unknown.

PCR involved 60 Vbeta and 13 Jbeta primers. Only in-frame clones appear in the TCRdb table, and some are missing; sequencing was by immunoSEQ multiplex PCR. The sample comprises around 200,000 clones, 65% to 90% of which are singletons, and around 0.3% rests with the top ten. The source is a woman between 25 and 40 years old in good health and CMV-seronegative. Sequencing input: PBMCs. V usage is TRBV7-9 and J usage is TRBJ1-3; no reliable D call. CDR3 loop: CASSLRSSGNTIYF. In DNA, the CDR3 is TGTGCCAGCAGCTTAAGGAGTTCTGGAAACACCATATATTTT.